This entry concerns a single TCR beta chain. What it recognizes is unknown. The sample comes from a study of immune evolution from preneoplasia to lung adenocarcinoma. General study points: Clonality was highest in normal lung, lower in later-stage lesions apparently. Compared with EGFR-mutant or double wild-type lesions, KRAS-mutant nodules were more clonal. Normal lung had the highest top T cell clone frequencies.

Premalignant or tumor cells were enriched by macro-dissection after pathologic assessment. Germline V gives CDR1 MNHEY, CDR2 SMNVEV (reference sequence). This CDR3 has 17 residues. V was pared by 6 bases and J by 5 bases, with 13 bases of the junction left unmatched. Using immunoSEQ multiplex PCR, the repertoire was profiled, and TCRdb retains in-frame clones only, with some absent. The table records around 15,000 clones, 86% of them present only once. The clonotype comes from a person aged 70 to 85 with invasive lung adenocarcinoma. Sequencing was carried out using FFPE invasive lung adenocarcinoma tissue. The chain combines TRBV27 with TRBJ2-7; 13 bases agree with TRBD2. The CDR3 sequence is CASSRKLAGGLKHEQYF. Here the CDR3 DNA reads TGTGCCAGCAGCCGAAAACTAGCGGGGGGGCTGAAGCACGAGCAGTACTTC.